This T cell receptor (beta chain) was identified in a study of cytomegalovirus exposure and HLA in healthy donors. Findings of the study overall: The study had only CMV serostatus as immune exposure information. One later analysis reportedly identified an Asian-associated ancestry cluster that showed fewer N-insertions than the roughly 670-donor mean.

Researchers ran the PCR with 60 Vbeta and 13 Jbeta primers. Here immunoSEQ multiplex PCR was the method, and the copy in TCRdb shows in-frame clones only, minus some. The table lists roughly 160,000 clones, around 80% of them singletons. Concerning this clone: Its cognate antigen is unknown. The junction departs from the called germline gene at one end, perhaps through a read error.

CDR3 length equals 13 residues. Germline V gene data show CDR1 as SQVTM and CDR2 as ANQGSEA. The donors were healthy bone marrow donors. This TCR was recovered from a man aged 35 to 55 in good health and CMV-seronegative. Material for sequencing was PBMCs. The J gene is TRBJ1-2, the V gene TRBV29-1; no firm D call. The DNA of the CDR3 is TGCGGCGTTGTGGTCACCTACCTTTATGGCTACACCTTC. It translates to CGVVVTYLYGYTF.